A single sample gave rise to the 9 T cell receptor beta chains below, sequenced in a study of blood T cell repertoires in COVID-19 (dated by TCRdb to the early 2020s). Receptor libraries were prepared by the immunoSEQ multiplex PCR assay. TCRdb took over this immuneACCESS table, retaining in-frame rearrangements with V and J assigned. Such tables are incomplete; in checked studies, under half of the missing clones stem from an unresolved V gene, and the remainder is unexplained. Across this sample there are hundreds of thousands of clones, with around 91% seen only once. Roughly 1.1% of the sample rests with the top ten. Sequencing was performed on PBMCs or T cells enriched from blood (not recorded which). Receptors originate from a man younger than 45 who had recovered from COVID-19.

The rearrangement links TRBV27 to TRBJ1-2; 9 bases align to TRBD1. Losses at the gene ends were 5 bases for V and 5 bases for J; bases not matched to a gene: 3. The V gene's germline CDR1 is MNHEY and CDR2 SMNVEV (reference sequence). This CDR3 spans 13 amino acids. In nucleotides, the CDR3 is TGTGCCAGCAGTCGGACAGGGGCTTATGGCTACACCTTC. Residues: CASSRTGAYGYTF.

This clone appeared a few times. This chain connects TRBV28 to TRBJ1-5; D gene unclear. Germline CDR1 is MDHEN and CDR2 is SYDVKM. CDR3 length: 15 amino acids. V was trimmed by 3 bases and J by 4 bases, leaving 13 bases between them. DNA of the CDR3: TGTGCCAGCAGTTTGGCCCAGACGGGTAATCAGCCCCAGCATTTT. Translation: CASSLAQTGNQPQHF.

This clone was counted only a few times. The chain has TRBV6-5 and TRBJ2-1, with a weak D call TRBD1 (6 bases). CDR1 and CDR2 from the germline V gene are MNHEY and SVGAGI. The CDR3 length is 13 residues. Between the trimmed V and J ends, which lost 2 bases and 8 bases, there was a span of 10 bases. The chain's CDR3 is CASSYDRSHEQFF. DNA for the CDR3: TGTGCCAGCAGTTACGACAGGTCCCATGAGCAGTTCTTC.

The chain has TRBV29-1 and TRBJ2-5, with 7 bases lining up with TRBD2. J was trimmed by 4 bases and V by 3 bases; bases with no gene match: 2. The CDR3 is 12 residues long. The germline V gene encodes CDR1 SQVTM and CDR2 ANQGSEA. The CDR3 region is CSVEASGETQYF. The CDR3 DNA reads as TGCAGCGTTGAGGCTAGCGGAGAGACCCAGTACTTC.

This clone was counted only a few times. The genes are TRBV4-1 and TRBJ1-2; the D is unclear. CDR1 and CDR2 from the germline V gene are MGHRA and YSYEKL. The CDR3 runs 13 residues. V lost 1 base, J lost 4 bases, and 7 bases lay in between. CDR3 loop: CASSQARSYGYTF. The DNA of the CDR3 is TGCGCCAGCAGCCAAGCGAGGAGCTATGGCTACACCTTC.

The chain carries TRBV12-3 or TRBV12-4 and TRBJ1-5; 7 bases map to TRBD1. After removal of 4 bases from V and 4 bases from J, the junction contained 1 base not matched to a gene. The CDR3 spans 13 residues. The CDR3 here is CASSYRGNQPQHF. CDR3 nucleotides: TGTGCCAGCAGTTACAGGGGAAATCAGCCCCAGCATTTT.

The chain joins TRBV18 to TRBJ2-2, with D possibly being TRBD1 (6 bases). The V end lost 5 bases, the J end lost 6 bases, and 10 bases lay between the germline ends. Germline values: CDR1 KGHSH, CDR2 LQKENI. This CDR3 is built from 13 residues. CDR3 coding DNA: TGTGCCAGCTCAACGACAGGTGCCGGGGAGCTGTTTTTT. Amino acid sequence: CASSTTGAGELFF.

The gene calls are TRBV28 and TRBJ2-7, with D maybe TRBD1 (6 bases). Trimming stripped 7 bases from V and 4 bases from J, with 17 bases between. Germline CDR1 reads MDHEN; CDR2 reads SYDVKM. The CDR3 has 14 amino acids. The CDR3 nucleotides are TGTGCCAGCACCCGACAGGAGATGCCTTACGAGCAGTACTTC. This codes for CASTRQEMPYEQYF.

Points on this clone: This same CDR3 is encoded by further DNA sequences in the sample. The chain recombines TRBV7-2 with TRBJ1-1; D gene uncertain. Looked up from germline, CDR1 is SGHTA and CDR2 is FQGNSA. V was trimmed by 1 base and J by 4 bases, leaving 7 bases between them. This CDR3 comprises 13 residues. CDR3 nucleotides: TGTGCCAGCAGCTTAGGAGGAGGCACTGAAGCTTTCTTT. The encoded protein is CASSLGGGTEAFF.